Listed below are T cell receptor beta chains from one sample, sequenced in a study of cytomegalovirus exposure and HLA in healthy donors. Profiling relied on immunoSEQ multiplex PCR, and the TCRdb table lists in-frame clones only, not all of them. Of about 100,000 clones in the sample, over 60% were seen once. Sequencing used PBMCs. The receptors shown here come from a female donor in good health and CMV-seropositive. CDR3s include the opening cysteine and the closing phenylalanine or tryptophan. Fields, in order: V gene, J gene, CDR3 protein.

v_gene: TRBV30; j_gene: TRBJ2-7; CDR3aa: CAWSVQGSSEQYF
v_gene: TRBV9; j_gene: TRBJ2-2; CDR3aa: CASSVEGSGGRANTGELFF
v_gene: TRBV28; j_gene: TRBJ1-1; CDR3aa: CASYNYRDRTEAFF
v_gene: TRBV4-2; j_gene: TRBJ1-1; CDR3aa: CASSQAGGRDEAFF
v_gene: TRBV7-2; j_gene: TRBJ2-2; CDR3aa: CASSSLQREIGTGELFF
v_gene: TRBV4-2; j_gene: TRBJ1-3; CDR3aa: CASSPRAYISGNTIYF
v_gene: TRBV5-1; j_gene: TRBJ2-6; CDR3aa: CASSLALTGASGANVLTF
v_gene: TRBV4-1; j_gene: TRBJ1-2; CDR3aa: CASSPRPGWGGHGYTF
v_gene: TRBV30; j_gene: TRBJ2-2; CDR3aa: CAWSSRGRVTGELFF
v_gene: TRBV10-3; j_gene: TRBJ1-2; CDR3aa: CAIRGGDRPNYGYTF
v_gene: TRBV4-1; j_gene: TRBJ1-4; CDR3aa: CASSQVPAAGGRSNEKLFF
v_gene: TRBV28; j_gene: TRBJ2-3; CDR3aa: CASSRAGSRDTQYF
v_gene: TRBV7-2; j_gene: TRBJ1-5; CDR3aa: CASSLGGMSQPQHF
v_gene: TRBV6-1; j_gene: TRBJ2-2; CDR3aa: CASSKAGVGTGELFF
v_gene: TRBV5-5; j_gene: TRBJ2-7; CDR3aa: CASSFQGPYEQYF
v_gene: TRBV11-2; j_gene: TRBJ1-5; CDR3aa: CASSLEFGNSNQPQHF
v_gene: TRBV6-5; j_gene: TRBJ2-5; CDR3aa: CATIRTGRETQYF
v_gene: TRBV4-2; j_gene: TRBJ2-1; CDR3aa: CASSQVGASGRFLFF
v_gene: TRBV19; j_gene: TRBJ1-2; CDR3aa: CASSPDRGYVPSYGYTF
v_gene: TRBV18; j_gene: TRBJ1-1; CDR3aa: CASSPRVGDTEAFF
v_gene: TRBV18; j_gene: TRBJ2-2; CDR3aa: CASSPLAVGELFF
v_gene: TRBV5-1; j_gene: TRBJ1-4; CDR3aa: CASGLPGNPDKLFF
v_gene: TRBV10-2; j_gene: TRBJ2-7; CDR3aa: CASSDRGLYEQYF
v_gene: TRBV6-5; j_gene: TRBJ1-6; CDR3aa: CASTRTGANSPLHF
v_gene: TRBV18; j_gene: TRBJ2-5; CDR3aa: CASSRQGAGGEQYF
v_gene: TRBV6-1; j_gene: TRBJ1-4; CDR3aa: CASRGGVNEKLFF
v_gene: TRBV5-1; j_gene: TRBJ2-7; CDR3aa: CASSLGGRGIDHEQYF
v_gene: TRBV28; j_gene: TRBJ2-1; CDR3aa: CASSLSLAGGWNEQFF
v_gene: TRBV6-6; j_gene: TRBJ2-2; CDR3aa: CASSYSGDYSGELFF
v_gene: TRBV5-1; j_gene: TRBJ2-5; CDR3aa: CASSTGTSEETQYF
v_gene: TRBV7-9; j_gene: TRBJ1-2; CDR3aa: CASSLASRGYGYTF
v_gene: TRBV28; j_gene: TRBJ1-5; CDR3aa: CASSPHGTNNQPQHF
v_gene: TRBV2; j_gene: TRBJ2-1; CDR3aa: CASSEGWGGRDEQFF
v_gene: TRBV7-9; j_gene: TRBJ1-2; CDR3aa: CASSLQGIYGYTF
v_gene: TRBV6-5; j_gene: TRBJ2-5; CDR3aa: CASSYGVAGQETQYF
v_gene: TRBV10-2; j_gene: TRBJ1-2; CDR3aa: CASTSREAGGAGYGYTF
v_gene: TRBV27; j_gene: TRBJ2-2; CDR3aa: CASSLKAGLTGELFF
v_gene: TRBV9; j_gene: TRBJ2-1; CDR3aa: CASSAKGQGGDEQFF
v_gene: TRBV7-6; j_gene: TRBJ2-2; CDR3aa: CASSLTTHSSTGELFF
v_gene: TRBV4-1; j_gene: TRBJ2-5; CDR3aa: CASSQDTSEQETQYF
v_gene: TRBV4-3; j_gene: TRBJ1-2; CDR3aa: CASSQASYGGPNYGYTF
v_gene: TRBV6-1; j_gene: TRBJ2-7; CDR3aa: CASSDTQQGRYEQYF
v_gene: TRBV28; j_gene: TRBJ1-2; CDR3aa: CASSNLGAGRGEYGYTF
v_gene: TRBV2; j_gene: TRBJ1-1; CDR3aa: CASSEFAEGTEAFF
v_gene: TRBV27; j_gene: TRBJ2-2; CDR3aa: CASSSLPGARTGELFF
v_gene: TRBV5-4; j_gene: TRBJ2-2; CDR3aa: CAITSGGDNTGELFF
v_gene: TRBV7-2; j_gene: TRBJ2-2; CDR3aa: CASSPPGLAGPTGELFF
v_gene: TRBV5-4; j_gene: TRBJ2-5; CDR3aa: CASSLGKTGGVETQYF
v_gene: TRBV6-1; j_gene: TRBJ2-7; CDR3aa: CASSWGRRGSDEQYF
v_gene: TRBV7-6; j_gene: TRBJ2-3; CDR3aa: CASSDIRGRGSTDTQYF
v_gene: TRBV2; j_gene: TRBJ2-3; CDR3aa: CASRLAGDRTDTQYF